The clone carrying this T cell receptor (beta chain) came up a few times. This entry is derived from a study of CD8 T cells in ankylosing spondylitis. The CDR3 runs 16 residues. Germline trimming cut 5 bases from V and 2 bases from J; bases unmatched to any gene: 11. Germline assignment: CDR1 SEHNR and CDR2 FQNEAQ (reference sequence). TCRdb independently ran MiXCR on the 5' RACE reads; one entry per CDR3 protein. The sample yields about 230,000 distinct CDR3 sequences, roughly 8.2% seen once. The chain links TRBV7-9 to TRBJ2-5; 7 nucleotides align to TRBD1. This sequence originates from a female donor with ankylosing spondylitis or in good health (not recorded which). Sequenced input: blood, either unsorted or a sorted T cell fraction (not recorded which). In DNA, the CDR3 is TGTGCCAGCAGCCTCGGGACAGCGACACAACAAGAGACCCAGTACTTC. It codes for CASSLGTATQQETQYF.